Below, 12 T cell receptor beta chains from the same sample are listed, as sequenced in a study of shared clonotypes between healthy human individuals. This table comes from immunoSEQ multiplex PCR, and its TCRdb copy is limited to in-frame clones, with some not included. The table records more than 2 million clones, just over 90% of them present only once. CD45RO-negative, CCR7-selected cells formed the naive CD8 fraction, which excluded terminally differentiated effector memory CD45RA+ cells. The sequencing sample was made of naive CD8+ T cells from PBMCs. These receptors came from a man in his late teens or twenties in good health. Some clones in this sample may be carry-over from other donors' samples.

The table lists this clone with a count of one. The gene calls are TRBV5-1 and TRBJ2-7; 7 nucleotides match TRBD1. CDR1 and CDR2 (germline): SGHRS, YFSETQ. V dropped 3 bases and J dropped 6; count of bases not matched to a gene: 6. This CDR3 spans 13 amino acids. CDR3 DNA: TGCGCCAGCAGCTCTACAGGGGCGGTCGAGCAGTACTTC. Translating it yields CASSSTGAVEQYF.

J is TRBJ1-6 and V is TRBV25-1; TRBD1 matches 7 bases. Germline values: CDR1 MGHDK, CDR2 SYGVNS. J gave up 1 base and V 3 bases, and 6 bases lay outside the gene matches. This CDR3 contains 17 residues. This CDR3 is CASSEGGTVSYNSPLHF. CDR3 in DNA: TGTGCCAGCAGTGAGGGGGGGACAGTTTCCTATAATTCACCCCTCCACTTT.

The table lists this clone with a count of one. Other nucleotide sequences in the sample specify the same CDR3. The chain's CDR3 is CASSLSPGANTGELFF. The DNA for the CDR3 is TGTGCCAGCAGTTTATCGCCCGGGGCGAACACCGGGGAGCTGTTTTTT. This rearrangement joins TRBV27 to TRBJ2-2; the D gene is possibly TRBD2 (5 bases). The V gene lost 0 bases and the J gene lost 0 bases, with 8 bases spanning the gap. Germline assignment: CDR1 MNHEY and CDR2 SMNVEV (reference sequence). This CDR3 is 16 amino acids long.

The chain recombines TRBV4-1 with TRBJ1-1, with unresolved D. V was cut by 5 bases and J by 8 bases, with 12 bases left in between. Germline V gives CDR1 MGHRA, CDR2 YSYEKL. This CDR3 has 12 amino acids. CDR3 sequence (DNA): TGCGCCAGCAGCTGGCCCTCTAGGGAAGCTTTCTTT. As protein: CASSWPSREAFF.

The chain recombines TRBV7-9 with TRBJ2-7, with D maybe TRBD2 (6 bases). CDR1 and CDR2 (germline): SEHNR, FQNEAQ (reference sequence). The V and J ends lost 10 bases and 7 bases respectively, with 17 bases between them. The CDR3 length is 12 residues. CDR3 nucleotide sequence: TGTGCCACGGGGGACCGAGGGCGAGAGCAGTACTTC. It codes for CATGDRGREQYF.

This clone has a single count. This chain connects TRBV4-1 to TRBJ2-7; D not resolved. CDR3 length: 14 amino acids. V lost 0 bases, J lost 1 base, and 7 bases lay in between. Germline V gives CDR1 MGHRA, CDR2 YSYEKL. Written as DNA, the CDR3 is TGCGCCAGCAGCCAAGATCTACCATCCTACGAGCAGTACTTC. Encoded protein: CASSQDLPSYEQYF.

The CDR3 reads CASTAPLTGYLNTEAFF. The CDR3 nucleotides read TGTGCCAGCACAGCTCCTTTAACAGGGTACTTGAACACTGAAGCTTTCTTT. The chain couples TRBV28 to TRBJ1-1; D might be TRBD1 (6 bases). The CDR3 is 17 residues long. V shed 7 bases and J shed 0 bases, with 21 bases lying between them. The germline gives CDR1 MDHEN, CDR2 SYDVKM.

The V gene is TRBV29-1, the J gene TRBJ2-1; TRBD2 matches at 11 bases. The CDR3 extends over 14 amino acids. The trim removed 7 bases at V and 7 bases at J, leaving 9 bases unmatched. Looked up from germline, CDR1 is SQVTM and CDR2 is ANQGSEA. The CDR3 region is CSGGTSGDGNEQFF. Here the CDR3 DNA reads TGCAGCGGGGGGACTAGCGGCGACGGGAATGAGCAGTTCTTC.

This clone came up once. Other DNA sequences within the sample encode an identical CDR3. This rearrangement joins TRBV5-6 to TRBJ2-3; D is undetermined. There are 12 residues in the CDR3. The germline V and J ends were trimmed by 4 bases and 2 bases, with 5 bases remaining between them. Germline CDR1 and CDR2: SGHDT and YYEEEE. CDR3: CASSLSTDTQYF. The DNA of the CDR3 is TGTGCCAGCAGCCTGTCCACAGATACGCAGTATTTT.

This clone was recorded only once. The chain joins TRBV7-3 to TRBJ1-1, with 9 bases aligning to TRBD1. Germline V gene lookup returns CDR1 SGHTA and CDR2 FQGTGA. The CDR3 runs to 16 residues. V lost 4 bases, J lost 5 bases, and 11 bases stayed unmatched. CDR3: CASSSVQGAGWTEAFF. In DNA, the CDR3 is TGTGCCAGCAGCTCAGTACAGGGGGCGGGTTGGACTGAAGCTTTCTTT.

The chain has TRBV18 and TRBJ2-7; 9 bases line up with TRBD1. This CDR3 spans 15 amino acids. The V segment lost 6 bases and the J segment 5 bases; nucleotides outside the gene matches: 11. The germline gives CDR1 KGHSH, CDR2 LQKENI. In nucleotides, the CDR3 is TGTGCCAGCTCGCCGGGGGACAGGGTTTACCACGAGCAGTACTTC. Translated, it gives CASSPGDRVYHEQYF.

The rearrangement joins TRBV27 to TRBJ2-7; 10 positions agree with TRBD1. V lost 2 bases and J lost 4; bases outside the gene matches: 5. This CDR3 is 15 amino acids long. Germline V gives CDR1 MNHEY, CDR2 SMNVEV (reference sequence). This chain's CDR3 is CASSLRTDRGYEQYF. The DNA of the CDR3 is TGTGCCAGCAGTTTAAGGACGGACAGGGGGTACGAGCAGTACTTC.